This T cell receptor beta chain comes out of a study of identifying expanded T cells in peripheral blood (dated by TCRdb to the late 2010s). Turning to the overall study: Four technical replicates, made by sequencing separate aliquots from the same pool of genomic DNA, were compared pairwise. The paper as a whole reports these results and caveats: Around 1.3 differentially abundant clones were flagged by the binomial model between technical replicates, whereas about 16.4 and 19 were flagged over around two weeks and four weeks, respectively. The authors expected biological variance in healthy repertoires might increase further over much longer intervals such as months to years. The beta-binomial model significantly reduced the number of clones called differentially abundant and the false-positive rate across all healthy-donor time intervals. In all healthy donors, the variance in clone template counts between samples taken two weeks apart rose significantly as total template count increased.

As to this clone: Its specific antigen is unknown. The input lacks base qualities; no much larger clone sits a single base away.

During the collection period, no immune events, such as infections, were documented for the healthy donors. Healthy-donor blood repertoires served as a training cohort to calibrate time-dependent variance in a beta-binomial model of T-cell clone differential abundance. The training cohort comprised about ten healthy donors, 3 female and 7 male. On average the donors were approximately 40 years old, and their ages spanned roughly 29 to 64 years. Whole blood, obtained from a commercial supplier, was collected from each healthy donor at three time points spaced roughly 2 weeks apart. For immunosequencing, genomic DNA was extracted from whole blood that had not been sorted. CDR1 and CDR2 (MNHEY, SVGAGI) derive from the germline V gene. V was cut back by 6 bases and J by 0 bases, leaving a gap of 6 bases between them. Including cysteine and phenylalanine, the CDR3 has 13 amino acids. CDR3 DNA only is kept here, 39 bases in frame from base 1.

TCRbeta CDR3 regions were profiled with the immunoSEQ Assay using bias-controlled multiplex PCR amplification of genomic DNA. The paper's processing steps were these. To quantify the absolute abundance of each unique TCRbeta CDR3 region, the sequences were collapsed and filtered. Differential abundance was tested with a binomial (Fisher-equivalent) model and with a beta-binomial model adding time-dependent variance fitted from healthy donors. Clones with fewer than 5 combined templates were removed, and a clone was called differentially abundant if the clone's Benjamini-Hochberg FDR was below 0.01. Beta-binomial variance was modeled as a function of total template count across the two samples using the form v = (b*log(k)+a)^2. TCRdb took over this immuneACCESS table, retaining in-frame rearrangements with V and J assigned. Such tables are incomplete; in checked studies, under half of the missing clones stem from an unresolved V gene, and the remainder is unexplained. That table gives V, J and clone size, and the DNA gave D and trimming. This sample gives over 100,000 clones in total; roughly 88% of them show up just once. 13% to 15% of the sample is held by the ten biggest clonotypes.

The chain was built from TRBV6-5 and TRBJ1-3, and possibly TRBD1, on 5 matching bases. The sequencing sample was made of blood. The sequence was obtained from a person aged 18 to 75 in good health. At the DNA level, the sequence is TGTGCCAGCAGGGACAACTCTGGAAACACCATATATTTT. It translates to CASRDNSGNTIYF.